This T cell receptor (beta chain) originates from a study of blood T cell repertoires in COVID-19. Data came from immunoSEQ multiplex PCR; TCRdb stores just in-frame clones and leaves some out. Of under 200,000 clones in the sample, about 89% were seen once. Material: peripheral blood. The receptor comes from a man aged 65-85 years with acute or convalescent COVID-19.

This chain's CDR3 is CASAEEVNEKLFF. The CDR3 DNA reads as TGTGCCAGCGCAGAGGAGGTTAATGAAAAACTGTTTTTT. The chain links TRBV7-9 to TRBJ1-4; D is unclear. Germline-derived CDR1 and CDR2 are SEHNR and FQNEAQ (reference sequence). This CDR3 contains 13 residues. V gave up 8 bases and J gave up 4 bases, with 11 bases separating them.